The clone carrying this TCR beta chain was seen only a few times. The antigen remains unidentified. These data belong to a study of shared clonotypes between healthy human individuals. Study results and limitations: Among non-shared clonotypes, generation probabilities were lower than among those shared by all four donors.

Germline V gene sequence: CDR1 SGHRS, CDR2 YFSETQ. The CDR3 runs to 15 residues. Trimming took 0 bases from V and 7 from J, leaving 13 bases between them. Method: immunoSEQ multiplex PCR; TCRdb's copy keeps in-frame clones and lacks some. The table shows 2 million to 2.5 million clones, with just over 90% occurring only once. V is TRBV5-1 and J is TRBJ2-2, with no clear D. This sequence originates from a man aged 18 to 29 in good health. Some clones in this sample may be carry-over from other donors' samples. Sample: naive CD4+ T cells from PBMCs. The subset is: CD45RA+ positively selected. The DNA of the CDR3 is TGCGCCAGCAGCTTGGGTGTCGGGCACGGCGGGGAGCTGTTTTTT. The encoded protein is CASSLGVGHGGELFF. Together with reference TRBV5-1 and TRBJ2-2, the CDR3 gives the full variable domain: KAGVTQTPRYLIKTRGQQVTLSCSPISGHRSVSWYQQTPGQGLQFLFEYFSETQRNKGNFPGRFSGRQFSNSRSEMNVSTLELGDSALYLCASSLGVGHGGELFFGEGSRLTVL.